The rows below give T cell receptor beta chains drawn from one sample of a study of CD8+CD57+ T cells in acquired aplastic anemia. TCRdb processed the reads anew with MiXCR; each CDR3 protein has one entry. This sample has 50,000 to 65,000 distinct CDR3 sequences; around 60% occur once, and the top ten carry roughly 15%. Input material: sorted CD4+, CD8+, or CD8+CD57+ T cells (not recorded which) from PBMCs. The receptors stem from a human donor with aplastic anemia. CDR3s include the opening cysteine and the closing phenylalanine or tryptophan. A D gene is named only where the DNA matches it firmly. Not every row has a clone size; where given, it reads once, few, many or a size class.

v_call,d_call,j_call,clone_size,cdr3_nt,cdr3_aa
TRBV2,.,TRBJ1-1,.,TGTGCCAGCAAAAAGGGGGGGAACACTGAAGCTTTCTTT,CASKKGGNTEAFF
TRBV24-1,.,TRBJ2-3,.,TGTGCCACCAGTGATTTTGGGACGGAAAGCACAGATACGCAGTATTTT,CATSDFGTESTDTQYF
TRBV19,.,TRBJ1-2,.,TGTGCCAGTAGTAGGCAGGGAAGTTATGGCTACACCTTC,CASSRQGSYGYTF
TRBV20-1,.,TRBJ2-7,.,TGCAGTGCTGGGACGGGGGAGCAGTACTTC,CSAGTGEQYF
TRBV10-3,TRBD2,TRBJ2-6,.,TGTGCCATCAGTGATATAGCGGGTCACGTCCTGACTTTC,CAISDIAGHVLTF
TRBV7-6,.,TRBJ2-1,medium-sized,TGTGCCAGCAGCTTAGCCGTCTACAATGAGCAGTTCTTC,CASSLAVYNEQFF
TRBV2,.,TRBJ1-6,.,TGTGCCAGCACTGGCGTTAGGAATTCACCCCTCCACTTT,CASTGVRNSPLHF
TRBV16,TRBD1,TRBJ2-7,.,TGTGCCAGCAGCCAGAGGACAGGGGGTTTGTACAGGCAGTACTTC,CASSQRTGGLYRQYF
TRBV7-8,.,TRBJ1-6,.,TGTGCCAGCAGCCAAGGGGCGGGTTCACCCCTCCACTTT,CASSQGAGSPLHF
TRBV5-6,.,TRBJ1-3,many,TGTGCCAGCAGCTTGGCCGGAACAGTTCTTGGAAACACCATATATTTT,CASSLAGTVLGNTIYF
TRBV19,TRBD1,TRBJ2-7,.,TGTGCCAGTAGCCGACCGGGACAGTTCTACGAGCAGTACTTC,CASSRPGQFYEQYF
TRBV6-1,.,TRBJ1-5,many,TGTGCCAGCAGACTCCAAGGGGAGGGAAGCAATCAGCCCCAGCATTTT,CASRLQGEGSNQPQHF
TRBV15,.,TRBJ2-7,.,TGTGCCACCAGCAGAGAGGGAGGATCCTACGAGCAGTACTTC,CATSREGGSYEQYF
TRBV20-1,.,TRBJ1-3,many,TGCAGTGCTAGAGGCTTCGACACCTCTGGAAACACCATATATTTT,CSARGFDTSGNTIYF
TRBV6-1,TRBD1,TRBJ1-6,once,TGTGCCAGCGGTACTCCCCAGGGGGGACTCCTTAATTCACCCCTCCACTTT,CASGTPQGGLLNSPLHF
TRBV4-1,TRBD2,TRBJ2-1,many,TGCGCCAGCAGCCACCCCCCGGCGGGGGGGCTTTCCTACAATGAGCAGTTCTTC,CASSHPPAGGLSYNEQFF
TRBV2,.,TRBJ1-5,once,TGTGCCAGCAAGGCAGGAATAAGCAATCAGCCCCAGCATTTT,CASKAGISNQPQHF
TRBV24-1,.,TRBJ2-2,once,TGTGCCACCAACAGCAGGGACACCGGGGAGCTGTTTTTT,CATNSRDTGELFF
TRBV13,TRBD2,TRBJ2-3,.,TGTGCCAGCAGCCCTACTAGCGGGGGGCCCTCGGACACAGATACGCAGTATTTT,CASSPTSGGPSDTDTQYF
TRBV7-2,.,TRBJ2-7,.,TGTGCCAGCAGCCCTTCTGGCGGACCCTACGAGCAGTACTTC,CASSPSGGPYEQYF
TRBV10-3,TRBD2,TRBJ2-6,.,TGTGCCAGCAGCCCGACTAGCGGGGGGGCGGGCAGGGCCAACGTCCTGACTTTC,CASSPTSGGAGRANVLTF
TRBV10-3,TRBD2,TRBJ2-3,.,TGTGCCATCAGTGAGTCGAAGGGACAAGCGGGGGGTACGCAGTATTTT,CAISESKGQAGGTQYF
TRBV20-1,.,TRBJ2-3,.,TGCAGTGCTAGCCAGCTGGGGGTAGATACGCAGTATTTT,CSASQLGVDTQYF
TRBV20-1,TRBD1,TRBJ1-6,.,TGCAGTGCTAGAGAGACAGGGAGCGGTTCACCCCTCCACTTT,CSARETGSGSPLHF
TRBV11-1,TRBD2,TRBJ2-7,once,TGTGCCAGCAGCTTAGCGGGGAGGGAGGCCTACGAGCAGTACTTC,CASSLAGREAYEQYF
TRBV5-1,.,TRBJ1-1,.,TGCGCCAGCAGCGTAGCGTGGGCACTGAACACTGAAGCTTTCTTT,CASSVAWALNTEAFF
TRBV4-1,.,TRBJ2-1,many,TGCGCCAGCAGCCAAGATAGCCTGACAGTCTCCTACAATGAGCAGTTCTTC,CASSQDSLTVSYNEQFF
TRBV7-2,.,TRBJ1-2,.,TGTGCCAGCAGCTTAGCCGAAAACTATGGCTACACCTTC,CASSLAENYGYTF
TRBV7-8,TRBD1,TRBJ2-1,.,TGTGCCAGCAGCTTAATGGGGGGACAGGGGGCGTTCGGTGAGCAGTTCTTC,CASSLMGGQGAFGEQFF
TRBV7-2,.,TRBJ1-2,once,TGTGCCAGCAGTTTACCTCAGGACTATGGCTACACCTTC,CASSLPQDYGYTF
TRBV20-1,TRBD1,TRBJ1-6,once,TGCAGTGCTGCAACAGGGGGAGATCATTCACCCCTCCACTTT,CSAATGGDHSPLHF